This TCR beta chain was recorded in a study of T cells in localized non-small cell lung cancer. Study-wide results and limits: Analysis by sequencing included only one tumor region, so heterogeneity remains possible. Within adjacent lung there appeared a median around 55 of the top 100 tumor clones. Longer overall survival was linked to higher blood T cell density. Uninvolved neighboring lung showed the greatest T cell clonality, exceeding tumor.

The germline V gene encodes CDR1 MNHGY and CDR2 SAAAGT. V was shortened by 4 bases and J by 4 bases, with 20 bases between the two germline ends. This CDR3 spans 16 amino acids. Sequenced by immunoSEQ multiplex PCR; TCRdb stores in-frame clones only, minus some. The profile covers approximately 4,500 clones, with less than 40% appearing a single time and 6.5% to 9% taken by the ten largest. With respect to this clone: Its specificity is unknown.

The input for sequencing was lung tumor tissue, taken before any cancer treatment. This receptor was identified in a male donor older than 55 with stage I lung adenocarcinoma. The J gene is TRBJ2-7, the V gene TRBV6-8, with D possibly being TRBD1 (6 bases). The CDR3 loop reads CASSSGSRTARYEQYF. The CDR3 DNA sequence: TGTGCCAGCAGTTCGGGATCCAGGACAGCGAGATACGAGCAGTACTTC.